These T cell receptor beta chains were read from a single sample in a study of patients and donors after allogeneic stem cell transplantation. TCRdb re-derived calls from the RT-PCR reads in MiXCR, one entry per CDR3 protein. The sample consists of 28,000 or so distinct CDR3 sequences, under 7.5% of them appearing once. The sample was blood, either unsorted or a sorted T cell fraction (not recorded which). The receptors were sampled from a human donor who was either an allogeneic HSCT recipient or a stem cell or donor lymphocyte infusion donor (not recorded which). It is not recorded whose cells these are; they may come from a transplant donor. Each CDR3 is given with its conserved first and last residue. A D gene is named only where the DNA matches it firmly.

v_call,d_call,cdr3_length,cdr3_aa
TRBV4-2,TRBD2,16,CASSQTSGSSYNEQFF
TRBV29-1,TRBD1,12,CSAGQGGLGYTF
TRBV2,.,13,CASSDRAVVTQYF
TRBV12-5,.,13,CASGLAYHNEQFF
TRBV5-1,.,14,CASSLVRTVETQYF
TRBV10-2,TRBD2,15,CASGLAGASTDTQYF
TRBV6-4,TRBD2,14,CASSTLAGGLNLTF
TRBV7-9,.,16,CASSLLGPVAKNIQYF
TRBV13,.,16,CASGGGLLLNYNEQFF
TRBV6-5,.,12,CASSPSTYEQYF
TRBV12-3/TRBV12-4,.,14,CASITGTQYNEQFF
TRBV5-1,TRBD2,18,CASSPGLAGGPLTYEQYF
TRBV28,.,13,CASSLVAGETQYF
TRBV30,.,15,CAWTFQGSYNSPLHF
TRBV28,TRBD2,17,CASSSRTSGRKRYEQFF
TRBV18,.,15,CASSPYPRVDTEAFF
TRBV18,.,14,CASSPPGQSYEQYF
TRBV21-1,.,13,CASREGNFYEQYF
TRBV14,TRBD2,16,CASSPGLAGGSYEQYF
TRBV7-9,.,12,CASSLKGSEQFF
TRBV6-2/TRBV6-3,.,12,CASTRDADTQYF
TRBV20-1,TRBD1,17,CSAPRRTGGMSNQPQHF
TRBV20-1,TRBD2,15,CSARDGGRASYEQYF
TRBV25-1,.,15,CASSDGGGGTGELFF
TRBV28,TRBD2,17,CASSFGALGLAQETQYF
TRBV15,TRBD1,14,CATSTGQGNQPQHF
TRBV30,TRBD2,16,CAWSVLTSGSKETQYF
TRBV30,TRBD2,15,CAWSTLGGLDDEQYF
TRBV28,.,11,CASRVFYGYTF
TRBV28,TRBD1,14,CASSPGQAGQPQHF
TRBV18,.,14,CASSPPQLNQPQHF
TRBV28,.,13,CASSLPHTDTQYF
TRBV6-5,.,13,CASSESYNSPLHF
TRBV28,.,12,CASGQASYEQYF
TRBV7-2,.,13,CASSRASFETQYF
TRBV25-1,.,13,CASTGPLNTEAFF
TRBV20-1,.,13,CSGVIPNTGELFF
TRBV24-1,TRBD2,14,CATSVAGVGDTQYF
TRBV2,.,14,CASSEQGFGEKLFF
TRBV12-3/TRBV12-4,.,13,CASSLERVTEAFF
TRBV5-8,.,13,CASSMEWSETQYF
TRBV6-2/TRBV6-3,.,12,CASSRITDTQYF